The following is a T cell receptor (beta chain) sequence with its context. The study assigned cohorts using participant-reported clinical history. Germline V lookup: CDR1 MNHEY, CDR2 SVGEGT. Trimming took 4 bases from V and 3 from J; bases not matched to a gene: 20. This CDR3 region has 21 residues. This sample is part of a study of blood T cell repertoires in COVID-19. Study overall: Some COVID-19 samples were acute and others convalescent; all came from the United States, Italy and Spain.

In the source study's methods: Reference gene primers were amplified, and this amplification served to estimate nucleated cell counts. Here immunoSEQ multiplex PCR was the method, and the copy in TCRdb shows in-frame clones only, minus some. The DNA gave D and trimming, while V, J and clone size come from that table. The sample contains roughly 360,000 clones, approximately 87% of which appear only once. This sequence was found in a woman aged 25 to 39 with acute COVID-19. The sequencing input was PBMCs or T cells enriched from blood (not recorded which). The chain links TRBV6-2 or TRBV6-3 to TRBJ1-6, with 8 bases identical to TRBD1. The CDR3 nucleotides read TGTGCCAGCAGTTGCAACGGGACAGGTACTTACTGCCGGGACTATAATTCACCCCTCCACTTT. It encodes CASSCNGTGTYCRDYNSPLHF.